The 27 T cell receptor beta chains in this list originate from one sample, sequenced in a study of shared clonotypes between healthy human individuals. Naive CD8 cells lacked CD45RO and underwent positive selection for CCR7, leaving out terminally differentiated effector memory CD45RA+ cells. Clones were sequenced by immunoSEQ multiplex PCR, and TCRdb holds only the in-frame ones, with some missing. The sample includes 2 million or so clones, approximately 94% of them seen just once. Source material: naive CD8+ T cells sorted from blood. These receptor sequences come from a man between 18 and 35 years old in good health.

The J gene is TRBJ1-2, the V gene TRBV5-1, with 9 bases matching TRBD1. Germline V CDR1 and CDR2: SGHRS, YFSETQ. There are 15 residues in the CDR3. The V and J ends lost 7 bases and 3 bases, in that order; junction bases with no gene match: 10. CDR3 sequence (DNA): TGCGCCAGCGGGACAGGGCAGGCCAAAGACTATGGCTACACCTTC. Residues: CASGTGQAKDYGYTF.

V usage is TRBV4-1 and J usage is TRBJ2-7, with TRBD2 identical over 14 bases. Germline V gene lookup returns CDR1 MGHRA and CDR2 YSYEKL. The J segment lost 4 bases and the V segment lost 4 bases, leaving 12 bases of the junction unmatched. The CDR3 sequence is 18 residues long. CDR3 DNA: TGCGCCAGCAGCCTTACTCCGGGACTAGCGGGAGAGGGGTACGAGCAGTACTTC. Protein: CASSLTPGLAGEGYEQYF.

The chain couples TRBV6-6 to TRBJ1-1, with D uncertain. The CDR3 contains 14 residues. Between the trimmed V and J ends, which lost 2 bases and 0 bases, there was a span of 7 bases. Germline V gives CDR1 MNHNY, CDR2 SVGAGI (reference sequence). The CDR3 nucleotides are TGTGCCAGCAGTTACACGACAATGAACACTGAAGCTTTCTTT. It yields the protein CASSYTTMNTEAFF.

The chain carries TRBV13 and TRBJ2-3, with TRBD1 as a possible D gene (6 bases). Germline V CDR1 and CDR2: PRHDT, FYEKMQ (reference sequence). This CDR3 is 16 amino acids long. Trimming shortened V by 4 bases and J by 2 bases, and 16 bases separated the two germline ends. Written as DNA, the CDR3 is TGTGCCAGCAGCTGGGGGCAGGGCTGGTCCACAGATACGCAGTATTTT. Protein product: CASSWGQGWSTDTQYF.

DNA of the CDR3: TGTGCCATGGGAGACTCCGTCTACGAGCAGTACTTC. This gives the protein CAMGDSVYEQYF. The rearrangement uses TRBV10-3 and TRBJ2-7; D is perhaps TRBD2 (5 bases). Germline loops: CDR1 ENHRY, CDR2 SYGVKD. Deletions cut 9 bases from V and 3 bases from J, with 12 bases between. The CDR3 spans 12 residues.

This chain uses TRBV30 with TRBJ2-1; TRBD2 agrees at 7 bases. The germline V gene encodes CDR1 GTSNPN and CDR2 SVGIG (reference sequence). J lost 4 bases, V lost 6 bases, and 9 bases had no gene match. This CDR3 contains 14 residues. This CDR3 is CACIVAGTYNEQFF. The CDR3 DNA is TGTGCCTGTATCGTAGCGGGCACTTACAATGAGCAGTTCTTC.

The chain couples TRBV6-1 to TRBJ1-5; 7 bases match TRBD1. The V and J ends lost 6 bases and 4 bases, in that order; junction bases with no gene match: 9. CDR3 length: 15 residues. The germline V gene encodes CDR1 MNHNS and CDR2 SASEGT. The CDR3 bases are TGTGCCAGCAGCGACGCACAGGGGTGGAATCAGCCCCAGCATTTT. Protein: CASSDAQGWNQPQHF.

This chain uses TRBV28 with TRBJ2-7; D perhaps matches TRBD1 (5 bases). Trimming shortened V by 4 bases and J by 3 bases, and 19 bases separated the two germline ends. The CDR3 is 16 residues long. The V gene's germline CDR1 is MDHEN and CDR2 SYDVKM. CDR3 nucleotides: TGTGCCAGCAGTTCCCCTCGACAAAAAGGGGACTACGAGCAGTACTTC. This gives the protein CASSSPRQKGDYEQYF.

This chain uses TRBV7-8 with TRBJ1-5, with D perhaps matching TRBD1 (5 bases). Trimming took off 3 bases at V and 3 bases at J, with 12 bases between the two ends. Germline CDR1 reads SGHVS; CDR2 reads FQNEAQ. The CDR3 spans 15 residues. The CDR3 DNA reads TGTGCCAGCAGCTTGGGGGACGGGATCAATCAGCCCCAGCATTTT. This sequence encodes CASSLGDGINQPQHF.

The rearrangement joins TRBV20-1 to TRBJ1-2; D not certain. V shed 0 bases and J shed 4 bases, with 3 bases lying between them. The length of the CDR3 is 11 residues. CDR1 is DFQATT and CDR2 is SNEGSKA in the germline V gene (reference sequence). The CDR3 reads CSARDLYGYTF. CDR3 DNA sequence: TGCAGTGCTAGAGACCTCTATGGCTACACCTTC.

Comments on this clone: The sample contains more than one DNA sequence encoding this CDR3. CDR3 in DNA: TGTGCCAGCAGTGACAGGACCTACGAGCAGTACTTC. Amino acid sequence: CASSDRTYEQYF. The chain has TRBV13 and TRBJ2-7; possibly TRBD1 for D (6 bases). Trimming took off 6 bases at V and 2 bases at J, with 8 bases between the two ends. The CDR3 extends over 12 amino acids. Germline V CDR1 and CDR2: PRHDT, FYEKMQ (reference sequence). Full variable domain (missing parts from reference TRBV13 and TRBJ2-7): AAGVIQSPRHLIKEKRETATLKCYPIPRHDTVYWYQQGPGQDPQFLISFYEKMQSDKGSIPDRFSAQQFSDYHSELNMSSLELGDSALYFCASSDRTYEQYFGPGTRLTVT.

The rearrangement links TRBV29-1 to TRBJ1-2; D gene uncertain. The CDR3 has 12 amino acids. Trimming left V 1 base short and J 4 bases short, with 7 bases between. The germline V gene has CDR1 SQVTM and CDR2 ANQGSEA. CDR3 sequence (DNA): TGCAGCGTTGAAGCCGGATTCTATGGCTACACCTTC. It encodes CSVEAGFYGYTF.

The gene calls are TRBV11-2 and TRBJ2-3; tentatively, D is TRBD1 (6 bases). Trimming took off 5 bases at V and 4 bases at J, with 13 bases between the two ends. The CDR3 consists of 14 residues. Germline-derived CDR1 and CDR2 are SGHAT and FQNNGV. The CDR3 DNA follows: TGTGCCAGCAGCATAACAGGGACCCCAGATACGCAGTATTTT. Amino acids: CASSITGTPDTQYF.

The gene calls are TRBV4-3 and TRBJ2-5; 8 bases are shared with TRBD1. V trimming: 0 bases; J trimming: 5 bases; junction bases outside the gene matches: 8. This CDR3 region has 16 residues. CDR1 and CDR2 (germline): LGHNA, YSLEER. The CDR3 loop reads CASSQDSTGGGETQYF. DNA for the CDR3: TGCGCCAGCAGCCAAGATTCCACAGGGGGAGGTGAGACCCAGTACTTC.

V is TRBV29-1 and J is TRBJ2-2, with 7 bases matching TRBD1. The V segment lost 4 bases and the J segment 9 bases; nucleotides outside the gene matches: 5. The CDR3 contains 12 residues. Per the germline V gene, CDR1 is SQVTM and CDR2 is ANQGSEA. The CDR3 region is CSVVPGQRELFF. CDR3 in DNA: TGCAGCGTTGTCCCGGGACAGAGGGAGCTGTTTTTT.

Note on this clone: Additional DNA sequences in this sample encode the identical CDR3. The CDR3, as DNA: TGTGCCAGCAGCGTAGCGGGCGGGAACTATGGCTACACCTTC. It is translated as CASSVAGGNYGYTF. The chain joins TRBV9 to TRBJ1-2; D gene ambiguous. The germline V gene has CDR1 SGDLS and CDR2 YYNGEE. This CDR3 contains 14 residues. Trimming pared 0 bases from V and 2 bases from J, leaving 8 bases between. The whole variable domain, remainder taken from reference TRBV9 and TRBJ1-2, is DSGVTQTPKHLITATGQRVTLRCSPRSGDLSVYWYQQSLDQGLQFLIQYYNGEERAKGNILERFSAQQFPDLHSELNLSSLELGDSALYFCASSVAGGNYGYTFGSGTRLTVV.

Turning to this clone: The same CDR3 also results from other DNA sequences found in this sample. The J gene is TRBJ2-3, the V gene TRBV27; 10 bases map to TRBD1. Germline CDR1 is MNHEY and CDR2 is SMNVEV (reference sequence). Germline trimming cut 2 bases from V and 1 base from J; bases unmatched to any gene: 3. The CDR3 length is 16 residues. DNA of the CDR3: TGTGCCAGCAGTTTACTTGGGACAGGGGGCACAGATACGCAGTATTTT. It codes for CASSLLGTGGTDTQYF.

Comment on this clone: This specimen includes other DNA sequences encoding the same CDR3. The genes are TRBV27 and TRBJ2-1; D not certain. Germline CDR1 reads MNHEY; CDR2 reads SMNVEV (reference sequence). Between the trimmed V and J ends, which lost 9 bases and 1 base, there was a span of 7 bases. The CDR3 consists of 12 residues. CDR3 DNA: TGTGCCAGTAGGCTATCCTACAATGAGCAGTTCTTC. Translating it yields CASRLSYNEQFF.

As concerns this clone: Other DNA variants within this sample encode the same CDR3. The rearrangement uses TRBV5-1 and TRBJ1-4; 9 bases map to TRBD1. Germline V gene data show CDR1 as SGHRS and CDR2 as YFSETQ. This CDR3 is built from 14 residues. Losses at the gene ends were 4 bases for V and 8 bases for J; bases not matched to a gene: 6. CDR3 DNA sequence: TGCGCCAGCAGCCCGGGACAGGGAGTGGAAAAACTGTTTTTT. Translating it yields CASSPGQGVEKLFF. Variable domain in full (rest from reference TRBV5-1 and TRBJ1-4): KAGVTQTPRYLIKTRGQQVTLSCSPISGHRSVSWYQQTPGQGLQFLFEYFSETQRNKGNFPGRFSGRQFSNSRSEMNVSTLELGDSALYLCASSPGQGVEKLFFGSGTQLSVL.

This clone was seen more than once but under ten times. The sample contains more than one DNA sequence encoding this CDR3. J is TRBJ2-7 and V is TRBV5-1; 9 positions agree with TRBD1. CDR1 SGHRS and CDR2 YFSETQ come from the germline V gene. This CDR3 spans 14 amino acids. The junction had 1 base not matched to a gene; V was cut back by 0 bases and J by 3 bases. The CDR3: CASSLGGQGYEQYF. Here the CDR3 DNA reads TGCGCCAGCAGCTTGGGGGGACAGGGCTACGAGCAGTACTTC.

The V gene is TRBV2, the J gene TRBJ2-4, with D tentatively TRBD2 (6 bases). Germline loops: CDR1 SNHLY, CDR2 FYNNEI. This CDR3 comprises 14 residues. V was cut by 6 bases and J by 2 bases, with 11 bases left in between. The CDR3 nucleotides read TGTGCCAGCAGGGACCTAGCGTCCAAAAACATTCAGTACTTC. It specifies CASRDLASKNIQYF.

This clone was observed once. The rearrangement uses TRBV11-1 and TRBJ1-6, with D possibly being TRBD1 (5 bases). V lost 4 bases to trimming and J lost 15 bases, with 22 bases between them. CDR3 size: 15 residues. CDR1 is SGHAT, CDR2 FQDESV, per germline (reference sequence). The CDR3 loop reads CASSSLGTGSHSLHF. The CDR3 region has the DNA TGTGCCAGCAGCTCATTAGGGACGGGCTCTCACAGCCTCCACTTT.

The chain joins TRBV5-6 to TRBJ2-4; tentative D call: TRBD2 (5 bases). Germline V lookup: CDR1 SGHDT, CDR2 YYEEEE. The CDR3 totals 15 residues. Between the trimmed V and J ends, which lost 3 bases and 8 bases, there was a span of 18 bases. The CDR3 region has the DNA TGTGCCAGCAGCTGGGCCGAGGGCCCGATGGACATTCAGTACTTC. Its translation: CASSWAEGPMDIQYF.

The V and J genes are TRBV6-1 and TRBJ2-1, with 7 positions matching TRBD1. The J segment lost 4 bases and the V segment lost 6 bases, leaving 0 bases of the junction unmatched. CDR1 is MNHNS and CDR2 is SASEGT in the germline V gene. The length of the CDR3 is 12 residues. CDR3 loop: CASRTGYNEQFF. The CDR3 DNA sequence: TGTGCCAGCAGGACAGGGTACAATGAGCAGTTCTTC.

The rearrangement uses TRBV4-1 and TRBJ1-1; no firm D call. Germline V CDR1 and CDR2: MGHRA, YSYEKL. With 1 base removed from V and 2 bases from J, the gap between germline ends came to 11 bases. The CDR3 has 15 residues. The CDR3 DNA is TGCGCCAGCAGCCAAGGTAGATTGGGAAACACTGAAGCTTTCTTT. Its protein is CASSQGRLGNTEAFF.

CDR3 protein: CASSRDLTEAFF. CDR3 bases: TGTGCCAGCTCTCGGGACCTCACTGAAGCTTTCTTT. The chain couples TRBV18 to TRBJ1-1; D is perhaps TRBD1 (5 bases). The V gene's germline CDR1 is KGHSH and CDR2 LQKENI. Trimming stripped 6 bases from V and 4 bases from J, with 9 bases between. The CDR3 sequence is 12 residues long. The variable domain in full, with the rest retrieved from reference TRBV18 and TRBJ1-1, is NAGVMQNPRHLVRRRGQEARLRCSPMKGHSHVYWYRQLPEEGLKFMVYLQKENIIDESGMPKERFSAEFPKEGPSILRIQQVVRGDSAAYFCASSRDLTEAFFGQGTRLTVV.

The rearrangement joins TRBV6-1 to TRBJ2-5; D is possibly TRBD1 or TRBD2 (5 bases each). The CDR3 consists of 16 residues. Per the germline V gene, CDR1 is MNHNS and CDR2 is SASEGT. Deletions cut 0 bases from V and 6 bases from J, with 17 bases between. The CDR3 here is CASSEAGVGRGKTQYF. For the CDR3, the DNA is TGTGCCAGCAGTGAAGCGGGGGTAGGGCGAGGGAAGACCCAGTACTTC.